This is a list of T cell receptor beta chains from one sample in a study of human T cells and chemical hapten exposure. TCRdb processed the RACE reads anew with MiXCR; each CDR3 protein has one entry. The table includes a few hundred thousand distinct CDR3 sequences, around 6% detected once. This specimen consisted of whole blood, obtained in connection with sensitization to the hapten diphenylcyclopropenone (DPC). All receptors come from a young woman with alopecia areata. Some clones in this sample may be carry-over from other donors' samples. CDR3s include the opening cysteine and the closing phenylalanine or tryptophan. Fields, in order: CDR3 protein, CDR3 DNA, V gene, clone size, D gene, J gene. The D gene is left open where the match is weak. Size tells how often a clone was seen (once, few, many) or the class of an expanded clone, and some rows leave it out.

cdr3_aa: CASSLASYNSPLHF; cdr3_nt: TGTGCCAGCAGCTTAGCCTCCTATAATTCACCCCTCCACTTT; v_call: TRBV7-2; clone_size: few; d_call: -; j_call: TRBJ1-6
cdr3_aa: CAAASGENPNTGELFF; cdr3_nt: TGTGCTGCCGCTAGCGGGGAGAATCCGAACACCGGGGAGCTGTTTTTT; v_call: TRBV6-2/TRBV6-3; clone_size: few; d_call: TRBD2; j_call: TRBJ2-2
cdr3_aa: CASSPTSGGVEYSRF; cdr3_nt: TGTGCCAGCAGTCCAACTAGCGGGGGGGTAGAATACAGCCGCTTC; v_call: TRBV6-5; clone_size: -; d_call: TRBD2; j_call: TRBJ2-7
cdr3_aa: CASSAESGYTF; cdr3_nt: TGTGCCAGCAGCGCCGAATCTGGCTACACCTTC; v_call: TRBV6-1; clone_size: many; d_call: -; j_call: TRBJ1-2
cdr3_aa: CASSYDSEAFF; cdr3_nt: TGTGCCAGCAGTTACGACAGCGAAGCTTTCTTT; v_call: TRBV6-2/TRBV6-3; clone_size: many; d_call: -; j_call: TRBJ1-1
cdr3_aa: CAIKRDSPHEQYF; cdr3_nt: TGTGCCATCAAACGGGACAGCCCTCACGAGCAGTACTTC; v_call: TRBV10-3; clone_size: many; d_call: TRBD1; j_call: TRBJ2-7
cdr3_aa: CSVVDRLNTEAFF; cdr3_nt: TGCAGCGTGGTGGACAGGTTGAACACTGAAGCTTTCTTT; v_call: TRBV29-1; clone_size: -; d_call: TRBD1; j_call: TRBJ1-1
cdr3_aa: CASSRLEGATEAFF; cdr3_nt: TGCGCCAGCAGCCGGTTGGAGGGGGCCACTGAAGCTTTCTTT; v_call: TRBV4-1; clone_size: -; d_call: TRBD1; j_call: TRBJ1-1
cdr3_aa: CASSLEIAGGPPETQYF; cdr3_nt: TGTGCCAGCAGCTTAGAAATAGCGGGGGGGCCGCCGGAGACCCAGTACTTC; v_call: TRBV7-8; clone_size: -; d_call: TRBD2; j_call: TRBJ2-5
cdr3_aa: CASSKTGLAEEEQYF; cdr3_nt: TGCGCCAGCAGCAAAACGGGACTGGCCGAGGAGGAGCAGTACTTC; v_call: TRBV4-3; clone_size: few; d_call: -; j_call: TRBJ2-7
cdr3_aa: CASSWFQNIQYF; cdr3_nt: TGTGCCAGCAGTTGGTTTCAGAACATTCAGTACTTC; v_call: TRBV12-3/TRBV12-4; clone_size: few; d_call: -; j_call: TRBJ2-4
cdr3_aa: CASSFDRGADTQYF; cdr3_nt: TGTGCCAGCAGTTTTGACAGGGGGGCCGATACGCAGTATTTT; v_call: TRBV12-3/TRBV12-4; clone_size: few; d_call: TRBD1; j_call: TRBJ2-3
cdr3_aa: CASSQPHSPLHF; cdr3_nt: TGTGCCAGCAGCCAACCCCATTCACCCCTCCACTTT; v_call: TRBV6-6; clone_size: -; d_call: -; j_call: TRBJ1-6
cdr3_aa: CASSLEGGATLFTDTQYF; cdr3_nt: TGCGCCAGCAGCTTGGAGGGCGGGGCTACCCTTTTCACAGATACGCAGTATTTT; v_call: TRBV5-1; clone_size: few; d_call: -; j_call: TRBJ2-3
cdr3_aa: CASSYLAGTSLGNTIYF; cdr3_nt: TGTGCCAGCAGTTATCTGGCCGGAACGTCCCTCGGAAACACCATATATTTT; v_call: TRBV6-5; clone_size: many; d_call: -; j_call: TRBJ1-3
cdr3_aa: CASSFQTEAFF; cdr3_nt: TGTGCCAGCAGTTTTCAGACTGAAGCTTTCTTT; v_call: TRBV28; clone_size: many; d_call: -; j_call: TRBJ1-1
cdr3_aa: CSPRRVNTEAFF; cdr3_nt: TGCAGCCCCCGACGGGTGAACACTGAAGCTTTCTTT; v_call: TRBV29-1; clone_size: many; d_call: -; j_call: TRBJ1-1
cdr3_aa: CASSPAENQPQHF; cdr3_nt: TGTGCCAGCAGCCCGGCCGAAAATCAGCCCCAGCATTTT; v_call: TRBV11-1; clone_size: many; d_call: -; j_call: TRBJ1-5
cdr3_aa: CASSQDQWQGGTEAFF; cdr3_nt: TGCGCCAGCAGCCAAGATCAGTGGCAGGGAGGGACTGAAGCTTTCTTT; v_call: TRBV4-1; clone_size: many; d_call: -; j_call: TRBJ1-1
cdr3_aa: CASSQDPPGGPVGELFF; cdr3_nt: TGCGCCAGCAGCCAAGATCCTCCGGGGGGGCCTGTCGGGGAGCTGTTTTTT; v_call: TRBV4-3; clone_size: many; d_call: TRBD2; j_call: TRBJ2-2
cdr3_aa: CASSLEQRGAITDTQYF; cdr3_nt: TGTGCCAGCAGCTTAGAACAGCGGGGGGCCATCACAGATACGCAGTATTTT; v_call: TRBV7-2; clone_size: many; d_call: TRBD2; j_call: TRBJ2-3
cdr3_aa: CASSYGGENTEAFF; cdr3_nt: TGTGCCAGCAGTTACGGGGGCGAAAACACTGAAGCTTTCTTT; v_call: TRBV6-5; clone_size: many; d_call: -; j_call: TRBJ1-1
cdr3_aa: CASSQSKTGTGANVLTF; cdr3_nt: TGTGCCAGCAGCCAGAGTAAAACAGGGACCGGGGCCAACGTCCTGACTTTC; v_call: TRBV3-1; clone_size: -; d_call: -; j_call: TRBJ2-6
cdr3_aa: CASRQLNQPQHF; cdr3_nt: TGTGCCAGTAGACAGCTCAATCAGCCCCAGCATTTT; v_call: TRBV6-6; clone_size: many; d_call: -; j_call: TRBJ1-5
cdr3_aa: CASSQATGEFNQPQHF; cdr3_nt: TGCGCCAGCAGCCAGGCGACAGGGGAATTCAATCAGCCCCAGCATTTT; v_call: TRBV4-3; clone_size: many; d_call: TRBD1; j_call: TRBJ1-5
cdr3_aa: CSVEGVPAREVETQYF; cdr3_nt: TGCAGCGTTGAGGGGGTTCCGGCCAGGGAGGTGGAGACCCAGTACTTC; v_call: TRBV29-1; clone_size: -; d_call: -; j_call: TRBJ2-5
cdr3_aa: CASSYALAKNIQYF; cdr3_nt: TGTGCCAGCAGTTATGCCCTAGCCAAAAACATTCAGTACTTC; v_call: TRBV12-3/TRBV12-4; clone_size: few; d_call: -; j_call: TRBJ2-4
cdr3_aa: CASSLVTSENTGELFF; cdr3_nt: TGTGCCAGCAGCTTGGTAACTAGCGAGAACACCGGGGAGCTGTTTTTT; v_call: TRBV5-6; clone_size: -; d_call: TRBD2; j_call: TRBJ2-2
cdr3_aa: CASSVQGMNTEAFF; cdr3_nt: TGTGCCAGCAGTGTACAGGGAATGAACACTGAAGCTTTCTTT; v_call: TRBV2; clone_size: few; d_call: -; j_call: TRBJ1-1
cdr3_aa: CASMVRDEAFF; cdr3_nt: TGTGCCAGCATGGTCAGAGACGAAGCTTTCTTT; v_call: TRBV27; clone_size: many; d_call: -; j_call: TRBJ1-1
cdr3_aa: CASSYSSRADTEAFF; cdr3_nt: TGTGCCAGCAGTTACTCCTCCAGGGCGGACACTGAAGCTTTCTTT; v_call: TRBV6-5; clone_size: many; d_call: -; j_call: TRBJ1-1
cdr3_aa: CASSSSSGGAANTQYF; cdr3_nt: TGCGCCAGCAGCTCCTCTAGCGGGGGGGCCGCGAATACGCAGTATTTT; v_call: TRBV5-1; clone_size: few; d_call: TRBD2; j_call: TRBJ2-3
cdr3_aa: CASSPSSANYGYTF; cdr3_nt: TGTGCCAGCAGCCCTAGCTCTGCTAACTATGGCTACACCTTC; v_call: TRBV7-3; clone_size: few; d_call: -; j_call: TRBJ1-2
cdr3_aa: CASSVELNEKLFF; cdr3_nt: TGTGCCAGCAGTGTGGAGTTGAATGAAAAACTGTTTTTT; v_call: TRBV2; clone_size: -; d_call: -; j_call: TRBJ1-4
cdr3_aa: CASSFGRQASSTDTQYF; cdr3_nt: TGTGCCAGCAGCTTCGGACGACAGGCCTCTAGCACAGATACGCAGTATTTT; v_call: TRBV7-9; clone_size: many; d_call: -; j_call: TRBJ2-3
cdr3_aa: CASSQDGKGKRTEAFF; cdr3_nt: TGCGCCAGCAGCCAAGATGGTAAGGGGAAAAGGACTGAAGCTTTCTTT; v_call: TRBV4-3; clone_size: many; d_call: -; j_call: TRBJ1-1
cdr3_aa: CASSPGTINYNEQFF; cdr3_nt: TGTGCCAGCTCCCCCGGGACAATTAACTACAATGAGCAGTTCTTC; v_call: TRBV18; clone_size: many; d_call: -; j_call: TRBJ2-1
cdr3_aa: CASSLDGANVLTF; cdr3_nt: TGCGCCAGCAGCTTGGATGGGGCCAACGTCCTGACTTTC; v_call: TRBV5-1; clone_size: -; d_call: -; j_call: TRBJ2-6
cdr3_aa: CASSGPPGPNTEAFF; cdr3_nt: TGTGCCAGCAGCGGCCCCCCCGGCCCGAACACTGAAGCTTTCTTT; v_call: TRBV7-9; clone_size: many; d_call: -; j_call: TRBJ1-1
cdr3_aa: CASREGADTEAFF; cdr3_nt: TGTGCCAGCAGGGAGGGGGCGGACACTGAAGCTTTCTTT; v_call: TRBV6-1; clone_size: few; d_call: TRBD1; j_call: TRBJ1-1
cdr3_aa: CASRPPGTGITDTQYF; cdr3_nt: TGTGCCAGCAGGCCGCCCGGGACAGGGATCACAGATACGCAGTATTTT; v_call: TRBV11-1; clone_size: many; d_call: TRBD1; j_call: TRBJ2-3
cdr3_aa: CASSYARTQPQHF; cdr3_nt: TGTGCCAGCAGTTACGCCAGGACACAGCCCCAGCATTTT; v_call: TRBV6-5; clone_size: -; d_call: -; j_call: TRBJ1-5
cdr3_aa: CASWAWRGAPNTEAFF; cdr3_nt: TGTGCCAGCTGGGCTTGGAGGGGGGCCCCGAACACTGAAGCTTTCTTT; v_call: TRBV6-1; clone_size: many; d_call: -; j_call: TRBJ1-1
cdr3_aa: CASMRGGSYEQYF; cdr3_nt: TGTGCCAGCATGAGAGGGGGCTCCTACGAGCAGTACTTC; v_call: TRBV6-2/TRBV6-3; clone_size: -; d_call: -; j_call: TRBJ2-7
cdr3_aa: CASSRTSPDNYGYTF; cdr3_nt: TGTGCCAGCAGCCGCACAAGCCCTGATAACTATGGCTACACCTTC; v_call: TRBV4-2; clone_size: few; d_call: -; j_call: TRBJ1-2
cdr3_aa: CASSPPADHSGNTIYF; cdr3_nt: TGTGCCAGCTCACCACCGGCGGATCACTCTGGAAACACCATATATTTT; v_call: TRBV18; clone_size: many; d_call: -; j_call: TRBJ1-3
cdr3_aa: CATSTQGADLNTEAFF; cdr3_nt: TGTGCCACTTCGACACAGGGGGCGGATCTGAACACTGAAGCTTTCTTT; v_call: TRBV10-3; clone_size: -; d_call: TRBD1; j_call: TRBJ1-1
cdr3_aa: CASNRDRDPGYTF; cdr3_nt: TGCGCCAGCAACCGGGACAGGGACCCTGGCTACACCTTC; v_call: TRBV5-1; clone_size: many; d_call: TRBD1; j_call: TRBJ1-2
cdr3_aa: CASSEEGAGETQYF; cdr3_nt: TGTGCCAGCAGTGAAGAGGGGGCCGGGGAGACCCAGTACTTC; v_call: TRBV2; clone_size: few; d_call: TRBD1; j_call: TRBJ2-5
cdr3_aa: CASSFSDRGQTTQYF; cdr3_nt: TGTGCCAGCAGCTTTTCGGACAGGGGGCAGACTACGCAGTATTTT; v_call: TRBV5-4; clone_size: few; d_call: TRBD1; j_call: TRBJ2-3
cdr3_aa: CASSQVRGELQGAFF; cdr3_nt: TGCGCCAGCAGCCAAGTTAGAGGGGAGCTTCAAGGAGCTTTCTTT; v_call: TRBV4-1; clone_size: many; d_call: -; j_call: TRBJ1-1
cdr3_aa: CASSESEGRTDTQYF; cdr3_nt: TGCGCCAGCAGTGAGTCAGAGGGGCGCACAGATACGCAGTATTTT; v_call: TRBV10-2; clone_size: -; d_call: -; j_call: TRBJ2-3
cdr3_aa: CSARVPGNPETQYF; cdr3_nt: TGCAGTGCTAGGGTGCCGGGTAACCCAGAGACCCAGTACTTC; v_call: TRBV20-1; clone_size: few; d_call: -; j_call: TRBJ2-5
cdr3_aa: CASSQDSGGASDTQYF; cdr3_nt: TGTGCCAGCAGCCAGGATAGCGGGGGGGCCTCAGATACGCAGTATTTT; v_call: TRBV3-1; clone_size: many; d_call: TRBD2; j_call: TRBJ2-3
cdr3_aa: CASSAGTPNQPQHF; cdr3_nt: TGCGCCAGCAGCGCCGGGACACCCAATCAGCCCCAGCATTTT; v_call: TRBV5-1; clone_size: many; d_call: -; j_call: TRBJ1-5
cdr3_aa: CSARKAATNNEQFF; cdr3_nt: TGCAGTGCTAGGAAGGCAGCGACTAACAATGAGCAGTTCTTC; v_call: TRBV20-1; clone_size: many; d_call: -; j_call: TRBJ2-1
cdr3_aa: CASSQDGKGVRQFF; cdr3_nt: TGCGCCAGCAGCCAAGACGGAAAGGGCGTTCGGCAGTTCTTC; v_call: TRBV4-3; clone_size: -; d_call: -; j_call: TRBJ2-1
cdr3_aa: CASSLAGEGNYGYTF; cdr3_nt: TGTGCCAGCAGCCTAGCGGGAGAGGGGAACTATGGCTACACCTTC; v_call: TRBV28; clone_size: -; d_call: -; j_call: TRBJ1-2
cdr3_aa: CASSYGPQNEKLFF; cdr3_nt: TGTGCCAGCAGTTACGGGCCCCAGAATGAAAAACTGTTTTTT; v_call: TRBV6-6; clone_size: many; d_call: -; j_call: TRBJ1-4